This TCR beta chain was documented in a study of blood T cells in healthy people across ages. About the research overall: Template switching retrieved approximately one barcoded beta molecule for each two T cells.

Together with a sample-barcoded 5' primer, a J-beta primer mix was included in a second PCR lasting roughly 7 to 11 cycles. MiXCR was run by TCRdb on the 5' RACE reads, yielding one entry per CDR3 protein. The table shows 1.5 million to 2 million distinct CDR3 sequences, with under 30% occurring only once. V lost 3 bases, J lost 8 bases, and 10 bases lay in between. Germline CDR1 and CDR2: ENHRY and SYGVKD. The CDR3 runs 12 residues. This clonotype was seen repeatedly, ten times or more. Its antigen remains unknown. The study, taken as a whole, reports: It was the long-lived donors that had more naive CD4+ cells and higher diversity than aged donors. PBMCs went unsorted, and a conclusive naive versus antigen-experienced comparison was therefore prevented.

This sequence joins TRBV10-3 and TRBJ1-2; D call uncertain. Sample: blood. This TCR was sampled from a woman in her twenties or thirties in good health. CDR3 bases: TGTGCCATCAGTGATCGGGTTTACGGCTACACCTTC. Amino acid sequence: CAISDRVYGYTF.